These 30 T cell receptor beta chains were all obtained from the same sample, sequenced in a study of shared clonotypes between healthy human individuals. This table comes from immunoSEQ multiplex PCR, and its TCRdb copy is limited to in-frame clones, with some not included. The sample has roughly 1,000,000 clones; about 80% are singletons. The sequenced sample was memory CD4+ T cells from PBMCs. Documented subset: CD45RA-negative fraction. The origin of the receptors is a man aged 18 to 30 in good health. Some clones in this sample may be carry-over from other donors' samples.

V usage is TRBV5-8 and J usage is TRBJ1-2, with D possibly being TRBD1 (5 bases). Between the trimmed V and J ends, which lost 0 bases and 8 bases, there was a span of 20 bases. Germline-derived CDR1 and CDR2 are SGHTS and YDEGEE. The CDR3 length is 16 residues. The CDR3 DNA sequence: TGTGCCAGCAGCTTGGGGGGCCTAACCCTTAGGAGCGGCTACACCTTC. This encodes CASSLGGLTLRSGYTF.

The rearrangement joins TRBV5-1 to TRBJ2-5; no clear D. The V end lost 1 base, the J end lost 1 base, and 17 bases lay between the germline ends. CDR3 length: 17 amino acids. Germline values: CDR1 SGHRS, CDR2 YFSETQ. Written as DNA, the CDR3 is TGCGCCAGCAGCTTGCGGTCCAGGTTTTCTTTCCAAGAGACCCAGTACTTC. Protein product: CASSLRSRFSFQETQYF.

This chain connects TRBV5-1 to TRBJ2-7, with D maybe TRBD2 (6 bases). V lost 5 bases to trimming and J lost 2 bases, with 14 bases between them. From germline, CDR1 is SGHRS and CDR2 YFSETQ. The CDR3 runs to 14 residues. The CDR3 bases are TGCGCCAGCAGACGGTCCGGGGGTCCCTACGAGCAGTACTTC. Translation gives CASRRSGGPYEQYF.

The chain carries TRBV2 and TRBJ2-7; 7 bases are a match to TRBD1. This CDR3 has 14 amino acids. The germline gives CDR1 SNHLY, CDR2 FYNNEI. V lost 2 bases and J lost 1; bases outside the gene matches: 2. The CDR3 is CASSETGASYEQYF. Here the CDR3 DNA reads TGTGCCAGCAGTGAAACAGGGGCTTCCTACGAGCAGTACTTC. The full variable domain, in which reference TRBV2 and TRBJ2-7 provide the parts outside the CDR3, is EPEVTQTPSHQVTQMGQEVILRCVPISNHLYFYWYRQILGQKVEFLVSFYNNEISEKSEIFDDQFSVERPDGSNFTLKIRSTKLEDSAMYFCASSETGASYEQYFGPGTRLTVT.

This clone was seen more than once but under ten times. The chain joins TRBV28 to TRBJ1-5; perhaps TRBD1 as D (5 bases). Deletions cut 6 bases from V and 8 bases from J, with 17 bases between. The CDR3 length is 14 residues. The germline V gene encodes CDR1 MDHEN and CDR2 SYDVKM. DNA of the CDR3: TGTGCCAGCAGCCCTGGGGCAGGGTTAGAGCCCCAGCATTTT. Protein: CASSPGAGLEPQHF.

The CDR3: CASSFRGMNTEAFF. In nucleotides, the CDR3 is TGTGCCAGCAGTTTCAGGGGGATGAACACTGAAGCTTTCTTT. The chain recombines TRBV28 with TRBJ1-1, with 7 bases that match TRBD1. The germline CDR1 and CDR2 sequences are MDHEN and SYDVKM. J gave up 0 bases and V 3 bases, and 1 base lay outside the gene matches. This CDR3 region has 14 residues. Complete variable domain (other parts from reference TRBV28 and TRBJ1-1): DVKVTQSSRYLVKRTGEKVFLECVQDMDHENMFWYRQDPGLGLRLIYFSYDVKMKEKGDIPEGYSVSREKKERFSLILESASTNQTSMYLCASSFRGMNTEAFFGQGTRLTVV.

The chain uses TRBV29-1 and TRBJ2-7; 12 bases align to TRBD1. V lost 3 bases, J lost 6 bases, and 6 bases stayed unmatched. Germline CDR1 reads SQVTM; CDR2 reads ANQGSEA. CDR3 length: 14 amino acids. The CDR3 nucleotides are TGCAGCGTTGATAAGGGACAGGGGGCGCGCGAGCAGTACTTC. Encoded protein: CSVDKGQGAREQYF.

Only a few counts were recorded for this clone. This chain links TRBV6-5 with TRBJ2-6; 7 nucleotides align to TRBD1. Germline values: CDR1 MNHEY, CDR2 SVGAGI. The CDR3 contains 14 residues. The V gene end was trimmed by 5 bases and the J gene end by 4 bases; junction bases not matched to a gene: 2. The CDR3 DNA reads TGTGCCAGCAGTCCGACAGGGGGGGCCAACGTCCTGACTTTC. Translating it yields CASSPTGGANVLTF.

This chain links TRBV5-6 with TRBJ1-6, with TRBD1 matching over 7 bases. This CDR3 region has 16 residues. The junction had 8 bases not matched to a gene; V was cut back by 2 bases and J by 6 bases. The germline V gene has CDR1 SGHDT and CDR2 YYEEEE. For the CDR3, the DNA is TGTGCCAGCAGCTTAGTTTCCGGGACAGCTAATTCACCCCTCCACTTT. This codes for CASSLVSGTANSPLHF.

This sequence joins TRBV28 and TRBJ1-2; 9 nucleotides line up with TRBD1. Germline V CDR1 and CDR2: MDHEN, SYDVKM. The CDR3 contains 16 residues. The trim removed 6 bases at V and 2 bases at J, leaving 10 bases unmatched. The CDR3 DNA follows: TGTGCCAGCAGACCCCCCGGGACAGGGTACAACTATGGCTACACCTTC. Its translation is CASRPPGTGYNYGYTF.

V gene TRBV19 combines with J gene TRBJ2-5; 7 nucleotides agree with TRBD2. CDR1 is LNHDA and CDR2 is SQIVND in the germline V gene (reference sequence). This CDR3 is built from 15 residues. After removal of 6 bases from V and 4 bases from J, the junction contained 11 bases not matched to a gene. CDR3 sequence: CASSVGRGKVETQYF. The CDR3 DNA reads TGTGCCAGTAGCGTCGGGCGGGGGAAAGTAGAGACCCAGTACTTC.

V usage is TRBV28 and J usage is TRBJ2-7, with TRBD2 matching 8 bases. The length of the CDR3 is 12 residues. CDR1 and CDR2 (germline): MDHEN, SYDVKM. Losses at the gene ends were 6 bases for V and 5 bases for J; bases not matched to a gene: 3. The CDR3 loop reads CASRRGGDEQYF. The CDR3 nucleotides are TGTGCCAGCAGACGGGGGGGCGACGAGCAGTACTTC. The full variable domain, its missing parts supplied by reference TRBV28 and TRBJ2-7, is DVKVTQSSRYLVKRTGEKVFLECVQDMDHENMFWYRQDPGLGLRLIYFSYDVKMKEKGDIPEGYSVSREKKERFSLILESASTNQTSMYLCASRRGGDEQYFGPGTRLTVT.

In its sample, this clone was seen a few times. This rearrangement joins TRBV5-4 to TRBJ2-4; no clear D. Between the trimmed V and J ends, which lost 0 bases and 5 bases, there was a span of 9 bases. Germline CDR1 is SGHNT and CDR2 is YYREEE (reference sequence). The CDR3 is 14 amino acids. The CDR3 coding sequence is TGTGCCAGCAGCTTGGCCGCCAGCCAAAACATTCAGTACTTC. It is translated as CASSLAASQNIQYF.

This clone was recorded once. DNA of the CDR3: TGTGCCAGCAGCCATTCGGGTAGCGGGATAGGCAATGAGCAGTTCTTC. It translates to CASSHSGSGIGNEQFF. This sequence joins TRBV9 and TRBJ2-1; 8 bases are a match to TRBD2. V shed 4 bases and J 6 bases; nucleotides not matched to a gene: 12. Germline V gene sequence: CDR1 SGDLS, CDR2 YYNGEE. This CDR3 contains 16 residues.

The rearrangement links TRBV7-2 to TRBJ2-1; 10 bases map to TRBD2. The junction had 8 bases not matched to a gene; V was cut back by 5 bases and J by 4 bases. The CDR3 contains 16 residues. Germline V gene lookup returns CDR1 SGHTA and CDR2 FQGNSA. This CDR3 is CASSPRLAGPYNEQFF. As DNA, the CDR3 is TGTGCCAGCAGCCCTCGACTAGCGGGCCCTTACAATGAGCAGTTCTTC.

The chain uses TRBV19 and TRBJ2-6; no definite D call. From germline, CDR1 is LNHDA and CDR2 SQIVND (reference sequence). Trimming shortened V by 3 bases and J by 0 bases, and 9 bases separated the two germline ends. The CDR3 length is 16 residues. The CDR3 DNA reads as TGTGCCAGTAGTATGAGTAAGTTCTCTGGGGCCAACGTCCTGACTTTC. As protein: CASSMSKFSGANVLTF.

Remarks on this clone: At one end the junction does not follow the germline gene, possibly because of a read error. This rearrangement joins TRBV7-3 to TRBJ1-1; 9 positions agree with TRBD1. There are 15 residues in the CDR3. The germline gives CDR1 SGHTA, CDR2 FQGTGA. The CDR3 region is CASSLATGGSTEAFF. For the CDR3, the DNA is TGTGCCAGCAGCTTGGCGACAGGGGGGAGCACTGAAGCTTTCTTC.

The chain couples TRBV27 to TRBJ2-2, with 12 bases identical to TRBD1. This CDR3 is 16 amino acids long. In germline, CDR1 is MNHEY, CDR2 SMNVEV (reference sequence). The ends lost 5 bases at V and 7 bases at J; junction bases unmatched: 8. CDR3: CASSVGTGGFFGELFF. In DNA form, the CDR3 reads TGTGCCAGCAGTGTCGGGACAGGGGGCTTCTTCGGGGAGCTGTTTTTT.

This chain links TRBV28 with TRBJ2-3, with 12 bases aligning to TRBD2. The CDR3 contains 17 residues. Germline V gene data show CDR1 as MDHEN and CDR2 as SYDVKM. With 5 bases clipped from V and 5 bases from J, the junction kept 11 bases outside the gene matches. The CDR3, as DNA: TGTGCCAGCAGTCCTCCCGGGACTAGCGGGCGTCGAGATACGCAGTATTTT. Encoded protein: CASSPPGTSGRRDTQYF.

The rearrangement uses TRBV18 and TRBJ2-7; D tentatively fits TRBD1 or TRBD2 (5 bases each). The CDR3 runs to 14 residues. V dropped 6 bases and J dropped 4 bases, with 16 bases sitting between them. Germline values: CDR1 KGHSH, CDR2 LQKENI. The CDR3 is CASSPGRLGYEQYF. As DNA, the CDR3 is TGTGCCAGCTCCCCGGGGCGTCTCGGATACGAGCAGTACTTC.

This clone came up many times. This chain's CDR3 is CASSSIWGTGSEKLFF. For the CDR3, the DNA is TGTGCCAGCAGCTCAATCTGGGGGACAGGGAGTGAAAAACTGTTTTTT. The chain employs TRBV11-2 and TRBJ1-4, with TRBD1 matching 9 bases. The J segment lost 7 bases and the V segment lost 4 bases, leaving 10 bases of the junction unmatched. Germline V gene sequence: CDR1 SGHAT, CDR2 FQNNGV. This CDR3 contains 16 residues. Combining the CDR3 with reference TRBV11-2 and TRBJ1-4 gives the whole variable domain EAGVAQSPRYKIIEKRQSVAFWCNPISGHATLYWYQQILGQGPKLLIQFQNNGVVDDSQLPKDRFSAERLKGVDSTLKIQPAKLEDSAVYLCASSSIWGTGSEKLFFGSGTQLSVL.

This clone was counted a single time. This chain links TRBV9 with TRBJ2-5; TRBD2 aligns across 10 bases. CDR1 is SGDLS, CDR2 YYNGEE, per germline. CDR3 length: 16 residues. V shed 0 bases and J 4 bases; nucleotides not matched to a gene: 6. CDR3 residues: CASSVGPSGSLETQYF. The CDR3 nucleotides read TGTGCCAGCAGCGTAGGGCCTAGCGGGAGTCTAGAGACCCAGTACTTC.

This clone was counted between two and nine times. This chain links TRBV5-1 with TRBJ1-2, with D possibly being TRBD1 (5 bases). CDR3 length: 15 residues. With 0 bases removed from V and 4 bases from J, the gap between germline ends came to 13 bases. From germline, CDR1 is SGHRS and CDR2 YFSETQ. The CDR3 DNA reads as TGCGCCAGCAGCTTGGGAGGACACGAGGGCTATGGCTACACCTTC. Translating gives CASSLGGHEGYGYTF. Based on the CDR3 plus reference TRBV5-1 and TRBJ1-2, the full variable domain is KAGVTQTPRYLIKTRGQQVTLSCSPISGHRSVSWYQQTPGQGLQFLFEYFSETQRNKGNFPGRFSGRQFSNSRSEMNVSTLELGDSALYLCASSLGGHEGYGYTFGSGTRLTVV.

The V gene is TRBV28, the J gene TRBJ2-1; TRBD2 is a possible D gene (6 bases). This CDR3 comprises 15 residues. V was cut by 7 bases and J by 3 bases, with 16 bases left in between. The germline V gene has CDR1 MDHEN and CDR2 SYDVKM. CDR3 coding DNA: TGTGCCAGCACCCTCCTCGGGGGTTACTACAATGAGCAGTTCTTC. Translating it yields CASTLLGGYYNEQFF.

The chain links TRBV7-8 to TRBJ1-1, with TRBD1 as a possible D gene (5 bases). V was cut by 0 bases and J by 0 bases, with 11 bases left in between. Germline CDR1 SGHVS, CDR2 FQNEAQ. The CDR3 covers 16 residues. The CDR3 DNA reads TGTGCCAGCAGCTTAGCGGCAGGGTTAATGAACACTGAAGCTTTCTTT. Translation gives CASSLAAGLMNTEAFF. Complete variable domain (other parts from reference TRBV7-8 and TRBJ1-1): GAGVSQSPRYKVAKRGQDVALRCDPISGHVSLFWYQQALGQGPEFLTYFQNEAQLDKSGLPSDRFFAERPEGSVSTLKIQRTQQEDSAVYLCASSLAAGLMNTEAFFGQGTRLTVV.

J is TRBJ2-7 and V is TRBV10-3, with D tentatively TRBD2 (5 bases). The CDR3 extends over 13 amino acids. Deletions cut 4 bases from V and 5 bases from J, with 12 bases between. The germline gives CDR1 ENHRY, CDR2 SYGVKD. The CDR3, as DNA: TGTGCCATCAGTGCCGGGATCTCAGACGAGCAGTACTTC. It encodes CAISAGISDEQYF.

The sample holds one count of this clone. This chain uses TRBV6-5 with TRBJ2-6; D unresolved. V was cut by 2 bases and J by 0 bases, with 5 bases left in between. The CDR3 spans 15 residues. Germline lookup yields CDR1 MNHEY and CDR2 SVGAGI. The CDR3 sequence is CASSYVYSGANVLTF. DNA for the CDR3: TGTGCCAGCAGTTACGTTTACTCTGGGGCCAACGTCCTGACTTTC.

The chain has TRBV5-1 and TRBJ2-4; D uncertain. This CDR3 has 13 amino acids. CDR1 SGHRS and CDR2 YFSETQ come from the germline V gene. Trimming cost V 0 bases and J 10 bases, with 11 bases left between them. This CDR3 is CASSLVSGTIQYF. The CDR3, as DNA: TGCGCCAGCAGCTTGGTGAGTGGTACTATTCAGTACTTC.

This clone has just a few counts. The J gene is TRBJ2-7, the V gene TRBV6-1, with D hard to call. The CDR3 contains 12 residues. The V and J ends lost 2 bases and 5 bases respectively, with 7 bases between them. Germline CDR1 and CDR2: MNHNS and SASEGT. The CDR3 reads CASSEQIHEQYF. CDR3 DNA: TGTGCCAGCAGTGAACAAATTCACGAGCAGTACTTC.

This clone was seen only once. The V and J genes are TRBV9 and TRBJ2-2; 8 bases are shared with TRBD1. Trimming took 2 bases from V and 0 from J; bases not matched to a gene: 3. Germline CDR1 SGDLS, CDR2 YYNGEE. This CDR3 is 16 amino acids long. CDR3 residues: CASSVGTGPNTGELFF. The CDR3 DNA reads TGTGCCAGCAGCGTGGGGACAGGCCCGAACACCGGGGAGCTGTTTTTT.